This TCR beta chain was captured in a study of technical replicates of blood from a handful of donors. The V gene end was trimmed by 6 bases and the J gene end by 0 bases; junction bases not matched to a gene: 10. The CDR3 runs to 17 residues. CDR1 MDHEN and CDR2 SYDVKM come from the germline V gene. The protocol was immunoSEQ multiplex PCR, while the TCRdb copy is restricted to in-frame clones and leaves out a portion. The sample includes about 83,000 clones, approximately 92% seen only once; the top ten take approximately 0.25%. The sample taken for sequencing was T cells isolated from PBMCs. The V call is TRBV28, the J call TRBJ1-4, with 7 bases aligning to TRBD1. The receptor's source is a human donor in good health. The CDR3 reads CASRPGQVGATNEKLFF. The CDR3 region has the DNA TGTGCCAGCAGGCCCGGACAGGTTGGGGCAACTAATGAAAAACTGTTTTTT.